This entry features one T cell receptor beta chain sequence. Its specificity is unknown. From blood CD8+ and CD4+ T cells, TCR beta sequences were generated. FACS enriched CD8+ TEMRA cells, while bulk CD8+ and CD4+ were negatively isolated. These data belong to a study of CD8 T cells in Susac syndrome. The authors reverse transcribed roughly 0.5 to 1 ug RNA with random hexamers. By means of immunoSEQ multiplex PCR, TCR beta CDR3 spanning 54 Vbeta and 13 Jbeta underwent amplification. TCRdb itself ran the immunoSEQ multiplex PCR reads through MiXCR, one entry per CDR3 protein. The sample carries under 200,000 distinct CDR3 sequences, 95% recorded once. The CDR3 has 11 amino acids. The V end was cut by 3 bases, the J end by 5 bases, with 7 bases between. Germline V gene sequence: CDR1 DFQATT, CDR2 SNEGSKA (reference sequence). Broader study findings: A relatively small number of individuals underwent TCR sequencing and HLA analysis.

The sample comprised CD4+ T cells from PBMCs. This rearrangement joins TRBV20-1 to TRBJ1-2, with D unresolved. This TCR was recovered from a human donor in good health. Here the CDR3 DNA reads TGCAGTGCTAGCAGGCCTTATGGCTACACCTTC. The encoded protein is CSASRPYGYTF.